This section outlines one T cell receptor beta chain sequence together with its context. This entry is derived from a study of T cells after yellow fever vaccination. Background on the study: With SMART-Seq v4 Ultra Low Input, the fractions containing low cell numbers were prepared.

The study made its TCR cDNA through 5'RACE template switching. That step introduced a universal primer site along with UMIs. In TCRdb, the 5' RACE reads were re-called with MiXCR into one record per CDR3 protein. Of about 300,000 distinct CDR3 sequences in the sample, around 3.9% were seen once. The CDR3 length is 14 residues. V was pared by 3 bases and J by 0 bases, with 2 bases of the junction left unmatched. The V gene's germline CDR1 is SGDLS and CDR2 YYNGEE. The V and J genes are TRBV9 and TRBJ2-5, with 7 bases that match TRBD1. This specimen was PBMCs, taken 5 days after the yellow fever booster vaccination. This clonotype was sampled from a man between 18 and 29 years old who received the YFV17D yellow fever vaccine. The CDR3 sequence is CASSAGTDQETQYF. CDR3 DNA sequence: TGTGCCAGCAGCGCCGGGACAGACCAAGAGACCCAGTACTTC.